Presented here are 24 T cell receptor beta chains from one specimen sequenced in a study of cytomegalovirus exposure and HLA in healthy donors. The study ran its PCR with 60 Vbeta and 13 Jbeta primers. Repertoires were generated with immunoSEQ multiplex PCR, while TCRdb's copy carries only in-frame clones and drops some. This sample has more than 150,000 clones, with around 77% found just once. Material: PBMCs. The source of these receptors is a man aged 40-55 years in good health and CMV-seronegative.

This clone has just a few counts. Mismatch with germline at one junction end may stem from a read error. The V call is TRBV7-9, the J call TRBJ1-2, with 7 bases matching TRBD1. Germline CDR1 and CDR2: SEHNR and FQNEAQ (reference sequence). This CDR3 has 15 residues. The CDR3 loop reads CSSTSRQGANYGYTF. The CDR3 DNA follows: TGTTCCAGCACCTCACGACAGGGCGCCAACTATGGCTACACCTTC.

This clone came up a few times. This rearrangement joins TRBV21-1 to TRBJ1-2. TRBV21-1 is a pseudogene locus. This CDR3 contains 12 residues. The CDR3 coding sequence is TGTGCCAGCGCGCACGGTGACTATGGCTACACCTTC. This gives the protein CASAHGDYGYTF.

The J gene is TRBJ1-2, the V gene TRBV29-1; no clear D. Trimming left V 7 bases short and J 6 bases short, with 12 bases between. CDR1 is SQVTM and CDR2 is ANQGSEA in the germline V gene. The CDR3 has 11 amino acids. The CDR3 bases are TGCAGCGCGGCTGAGGGTAATGGCTACACCTTC. Its translation: CSAAEGNGYTF.

Remarks on this clone: The CDR3 ends on some other residue instead of the conserved phenylalanine or tryptophan, so this is likely a read error. The V gene is TRBV7-9, the J gene TRBJ1-1; D unclear. Between the trimmed V and J ends, which lost 4 bases and 1 base, there was a span of 13 bases. This CDR3 contains 15 residues. Germline V gene sequence: CDR1 SEHNR, CDR2 FQNEAQ (reference sequence). This CDR3 is CASSSKADGNTEAFL. The CDR3 DNA reads as TGTGCCAGCAGCTCTAAAGCCGACGGGAACACTGAAGCTTTCCTT.

The chain uses TRBV5-4 and TRBJ2-7; 7 positions agree with TRBD2. Germline V CDR1 and CDR2: SGHNT, YYREEE (reference sequence). This CDR3 is built from 13 residues. V was pared by 4 bases and J by 7 bases, with 8 bases of the junction left unmatched. DNA for the CDR3: TGTGCCAGCAGCCCGCGGGAGTCGCGAGAGCAGTACTTC. It codes for CASSPRESREQYF. Full variable domain (missing parts from reference TRBV5-4 and TRBJ2-7): ETGVTQSPTHLIKTRGQQVTLRCSSQSGHNTVSWYQQALGQGPQFIFQYYREEENGRGNFPPRFSGLQFPNYSSELNVNALELDDSALYLCASSPRESREQYFGPGTRLTVT.

The genes are TRBV6-1 and TRBJ2-7; TRBD2 matches at 10 bases. This CDR3 contains 14 residues. Germline CDR1 MNHNS, CDR2 SASEGT. V lost 5 bases and J lost 2; bases outside the gene matches: 3. CDR3 sequence (DNA): TGTGCCAGCAGTCAGCGGGGGGGCACCTACGAGCAGTACGTC. Translated: CASSQRGGTYEQYV.

V is TRBV5-1 and J is TRBJ1-2, with D perhaps TRBD1 (6 bases). Trimming removed 5 bases from V and 4 bases from J, with 18 bases in between. Germline V gene data show CDR1 as SGHRS and CDR2 as YFSETQ. CDR3 length equals 15 residues. The CDR3 nucleotides are TGCGCCAGCAGTTTCCAACAGGGAGAAGGCTATGGCTACACCTTC. This codes for CASSFQQGEGYGYTF.

V gene TRBV16 combines with J gene TRBJ2-3, with TRBD2 matching 7 bases. The germline V gene encodes CDR1 KGHSY and CDR2 FQNENV. Trimming at V came to 4 bases and at J to 6 bases, leaving 10 bases not matched to a gene. The CDR3 contains 15 residues. The CDR3 sequence is CASSPRAGPGDTQYF. The CDR3 coding sequence is TGTGCCAGCAGCCCAAGAGCGGGACCAGGGGATACGCAGTATTTT.

This clone came up once. The chain joins TRBV6-6 to TRBJ2-3; 9 bases line up with TRBD1. After removal of 2 bases from V and 2 bases from J, the junction contained 5 bases not matched to a gene. The CDR3 sequence is 16 residues long. The germline V gene encodes CDR1 MNHNY and CDR2 SVGAGI (reference sequence). The CDR3 loop is CASSYGTGLFTDTQYF. The CDR3 nucleotides are TGTGCCAGCAGTTACGGGACAGGGCTGTTCACAGATACGCAGTATTTT.

V gene TRBV5-4 combines with J gene TRBJ2-3; D is possibly TRBD2 (5 bases). From germline, CDR1 is SGHNT and CDR2 YYREEE (reference sequence). There are 14 residues in the CDR3. The V end lost 0 bases, the J end lost 6 bases, and 11 bases lay between the germline ends. The CDR3 sequence is CASSLADYVDTQYF. The CDR3, as DNA: TGTGCCAGCAGCTTGGCCGACTACGTGGATACGCAGTATTTT. Using reference TRBV5-4 and TRBJ2-3 for the parts outside the CDR3, the full variable domain is ETGVTQSPTHLIKTRGQQVTLRCSSQSGHNTVSWYQQALGQGPQFIFQYYREEENGRGNFPPRFSGLQFPNYSSELNVNALELDDSALYLCASSLADYVDTQYFGPGTRLTVL.

The sample holds a few counts of this clone. This chain links TRBV6-4 with TRBJ1-4; D perhaps matches TRBD1 (5 bases). Trimming took 2 bases from V and 6 from J, leaving 16 bases between them. The CDR3 runs to 16 residues. Germline V gene lookup returns CDR1 MRHNA and CDR2 SNTAGT. The CDR3, as DNA: TGTGCCAGCAGTGACCGTCATCCGGGGGGGGATGAAAAACTGTTTTTT. This gives the protein CASSDRHPGGDEKLFF.

Concerning this clone itself: The same CDR3 also results from other DNA sequences found in this sample. The chain employs TRBV7-2 and TRBJ2-4; 13 positions match TRBD2. J was trimmed by 2 bases and V by 6 bases; bases with no gene match: 7. The germline CDR1 and CDR2 sequences are SGHTA and FQGNSA. The CDR3 totals 17 residues. For the CDR3, the DNA is TGTGCCAGCAGTCTCGGACTAGCGGGGGCGACCAAAAACATTCAGTACTTC. Its protein is CASSLGLAGATKNIQYF.

The chain carries TRBV27 and TRBJ2-5; tentatively, D is TRBD2 (6 bases). Germline CDR1 MNHEY, CDR2 SMNVEV (reference sequence). V lost 5 bases, J lost 3 bases, and 13 bases lay in between. CDR3 size: 14 residues. The CDR3 sequence is CASSQHSGKETQYF. In DNA form, the CDR3 reads TGTGCCAGCAGTCAACATAGCGGAAAAGAGACCCAGTACTTC.

This chain joins TRBV5-1 and TRBJ2-1; the D gene is possibly TRBD1 (6 bases). Germline CDR1 SGHRS, CDR2 YFSETQ. Trimming cost V 0 bases and J 6 bases, with 16 bases left between them. CDR3 size: 16 residues. The CDR3 nucleotides read TGCGCCAGCAGCTTGGTTGTGGGGGCCCTCGGCAATGAGCAGTTCTTC. Amino acids: CASSLVVGALGNEQFF.

The chain links TRBV6-5 to TRBJ2-5; TRBD2 matches at 10 bases. The CDR3 contains 13 residues. V lost 5 bases, J lost 5 bases, and 2 bases stayed unmatched. CDR1 is MNHEY, CDR2 SVGAGI, per germline. For the CDR3, the DNA is TGTGCCAGCAGTCTAGCGGGAGTGGAGACCCAGTACTTC. This encodes CASSLAGVETQYF.

The chain employs TRBV5-1 and TRBJ2-1; 11 positions match TRBD2. The germline V gene encodes CDR1 SGHRS and CDR2 YFSETQ. This CDR3 has 18 residues. The V segment lost 4 bases and the J segment 1 base; nucleotides outside the gene matches: 10. Here the CDR3 reads CASSRRTSGQRSYNEQFF. Here the CDR3 DNA reads TGCGCCAGCAGCCGCAGGACTAGCGGGCAACGATCCTACAATGAGCAGTTCTTC.

The chain employs TRBV6-6 and TRBJ1-4, with 7 bases fitting TRBD1. V trimming: 7 bases; J trimming: 7 bases; junction bases outside the gene matches: 12. CDR1 is MNHNY and CDR2 is SVGAGI in the germline V gene (reference sequence). The CDR3 runs 15 residues. The CDR3 spells CASTKYGGGIEKLFF. In nucleotides, the CDR3 is TGTGCCAGCACTAAGTACGGAGGGGGCATTGAAAAACTGTTTTTT.

The chain uses TRBV6-5 and TRBJ2-7, with 7 bases that match TRBD1. The trim removed 2 bases at V and 3 bases at J, leaving 10 bases unmatched. Germline values: CDR1 MNHEY, CDR2 SVGAGI. The CDR3 runs to 16 residues. The CDR3 DNA reads as TGTGCCAGCAGTTACCGGTGGGACAGTTCCGACTACGAGCAGTACTTC. It is translated as CASSYRWDSSDYEQYF.

Note on this clone: At one of its ends the junction is not consistent with the germline gene, which may arise from a read error. The V gene is TRBV5-1, the J gene TRBJ2-3; D is perhaps TRBD1 or TRBD2 (6 bases each). The CDR3 consists of 15 residues. The germline V gene encodes CDR1 SGHRS and CDR2 YFSETQ. CDR3 residues: CASRLEGTGTDTQYF. The CDR3, as DNA: TGCGCCAGCAGGTTGGAGGGAACAGGGACAGATACGCAGTATTTT.

V usage is TRBV18 and J usage is TRBJ1-5; no reliable D call. V lost 6 bases and J lost 0, with 12 bases in between. The CDR3 loop spans 15 amino acids. Germline V gene sequence: CDR1 KGHSH, CDR2 LQKENI. CDR3 amino acids: CASSQNSNSNQPQHF. The CDR3 DNA is TGTGCCAGCTCCCAAAACAGTAATAGCAATCAGCCCCAGCATTTT.

The chain employs TRBV28 and TRBJ1-5; no clear D. Trimming took off 3 bases at V and 4 bases at J, with 7 bases between the two ends. CDR3 length: 13 amino acids. CDR1 is MDHEN and CDR2 is SYDVKM in the germline V gene. The CDR3: CASSFEWNQPQHF. The CDR3 DNA sequence: TGTGCCAGCAGTTTCGAGTGGAATCAGCCCCAGCATTTT.

In DNA form, the CDR3 reads TGTGCCAGCAGTCCCAGGGACATCTATGGCTACACCTTC. Its translation: CASSPRDIYGYTF. The V call is TRBV6-5, the J call TRBJ1-2, with a tentative D call TRBD1 (6 bases). The CDR3 loop spans 13 amino acids. The ends were cut back, 5 bases at V and 4 bases at J, with 11 bases in the middle. Germline CDR1 is MNHEY and CDR2 is SVGAGI.

The chain recombines TRBV7-2 with TRBJ2-1, with 9 bases matching TRBD2. The V gene's germline CDR1 is SGHTA and CDR2 FQGNSA. The CDR3 is 15 residues long. J lost 5 bases, V lost 5 bases, and 7 bases had no gene match. In DNA, the CDR3 is TGTGCCAGCAGCACCGGGACTAGCATCAACAATGAGCAGTTCTTC. It codes for CASSTGTSINNEQFF.

This chain links TRBV15 with TRBJ2-1; D unresolved. The germline gives CDR1 LNHNV, CDR2 YYDKDF (reference sequence). Trimming took 5 bases from V and 0 from J, leaving 8 bases between them. This CDR3 contains 14 residues. The CDR3 spells CATSLTSSYNEQFF. Written as DNA, the CDR3 is TGTGCCACCAGCCTTACCAGCTCCTACAATGAGCAGTTCTTC.